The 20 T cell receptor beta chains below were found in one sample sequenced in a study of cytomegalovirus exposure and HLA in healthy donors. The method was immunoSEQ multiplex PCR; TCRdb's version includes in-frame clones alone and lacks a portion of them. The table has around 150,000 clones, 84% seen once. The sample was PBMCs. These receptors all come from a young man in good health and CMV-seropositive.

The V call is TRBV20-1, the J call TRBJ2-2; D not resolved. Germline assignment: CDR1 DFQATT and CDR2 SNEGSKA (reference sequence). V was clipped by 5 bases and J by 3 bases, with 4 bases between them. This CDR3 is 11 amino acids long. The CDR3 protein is CSASYTGELFF. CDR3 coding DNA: TGCAGTGCTTCCTACACCGGGGAGCTGTTTTTT.

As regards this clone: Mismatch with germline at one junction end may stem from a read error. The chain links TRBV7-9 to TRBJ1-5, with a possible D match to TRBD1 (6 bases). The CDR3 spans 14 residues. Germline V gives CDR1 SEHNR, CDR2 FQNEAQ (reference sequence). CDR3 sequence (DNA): TGTGCCAGCAGTTTAGGACAGTACAATCAGCCCCAGCATTTT. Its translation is CASSLGQYNQPQHF.

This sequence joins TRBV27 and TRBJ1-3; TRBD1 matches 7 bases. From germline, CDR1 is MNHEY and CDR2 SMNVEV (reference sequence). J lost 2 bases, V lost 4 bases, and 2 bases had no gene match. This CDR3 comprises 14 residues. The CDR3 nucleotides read TGTGCCAGCAGTTCGGGGACAGCTGGAAACACCATATATTTT. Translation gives CASSSGTAGNTIYF.

CDR3 residues: CASSQSGTGSYGYTF. CDR3 nucleotides: TGTGCCAGCAGCCAATCTGGGACAGGGAGCTATGGCTACACCTTC. V gene TRBV16 combines with J gene TRBJ1-2; 9 nucleotides line up with TRBD1. The CDR3 has 15 amino acids. Trimming removed 0 bases from V and 4 bases from J; junction bases left unmatched: 3. CDR1 is KGHSY and CDR2 is FQNENV in the germline V gene.

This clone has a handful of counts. CDR3 protein: CASRRLQYF. CDR3 coding DNA: TGCGCCAGCCGTAGATTGCAGTACTTC. V gene TRBV4-1 combines with J gene TRBJ2-7; no clear D. V was trimmed by 8 bases and J by 9 bases, leaving 8 bases between them. The CDR3 is 9 residues long. CDR1 and CDR2 from the germline V gene are MGHRA and YSYEKL.

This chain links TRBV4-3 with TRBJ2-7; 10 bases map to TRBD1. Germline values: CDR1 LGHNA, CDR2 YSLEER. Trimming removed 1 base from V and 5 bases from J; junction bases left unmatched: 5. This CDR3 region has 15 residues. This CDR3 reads CASSQGDRGFDEQYF. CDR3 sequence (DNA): TGCGCCAGCAGCCAAGGGGACAGGGGCTTCGACGAGCAGTACTTC.

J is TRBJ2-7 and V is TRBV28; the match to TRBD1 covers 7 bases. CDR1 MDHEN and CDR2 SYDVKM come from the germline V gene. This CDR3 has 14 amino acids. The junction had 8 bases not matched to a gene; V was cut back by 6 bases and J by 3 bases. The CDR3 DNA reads TGTGCCAGCAGACTCGGACAGGATAACTACGAGCAGTACTTC. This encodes CASRLGQDNYEQYF.

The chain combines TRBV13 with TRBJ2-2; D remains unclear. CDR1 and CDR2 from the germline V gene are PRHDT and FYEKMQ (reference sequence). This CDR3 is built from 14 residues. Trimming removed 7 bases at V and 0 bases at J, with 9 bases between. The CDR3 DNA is TGTGCCAGCATCGTGGCCCCGAACACCGGGGAGCTGTTTTTT. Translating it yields CASIVAPNTGELFF.

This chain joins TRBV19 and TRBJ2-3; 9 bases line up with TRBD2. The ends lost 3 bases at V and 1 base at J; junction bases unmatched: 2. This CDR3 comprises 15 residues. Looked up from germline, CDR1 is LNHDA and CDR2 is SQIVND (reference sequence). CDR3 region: CASSMSSGGTDTQYF. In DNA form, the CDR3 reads TGTGCCAGTAGTATGTCTAGCGGGGGCACAGATACGCAGTATTTT.

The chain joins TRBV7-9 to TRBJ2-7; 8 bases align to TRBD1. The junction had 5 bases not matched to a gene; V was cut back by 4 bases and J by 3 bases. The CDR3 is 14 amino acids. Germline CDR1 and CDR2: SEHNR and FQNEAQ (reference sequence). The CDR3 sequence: CASSSWTGNYEQYF. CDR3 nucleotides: TGTGCCAGCAGCTCGTGGACAGGGAACTACGAGCAGTACTTC. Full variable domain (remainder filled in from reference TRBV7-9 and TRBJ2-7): DTGVSQNPRHKITKRGQNVTFRCDPISEHNRLYWYRQTLGQGPEFLTYFQNEAQLEKSRLLSDRFSAERPKGSFSTLEIQRTEQGDSAMYLCASSSWTGNYEQYFGPGTRLTVT.

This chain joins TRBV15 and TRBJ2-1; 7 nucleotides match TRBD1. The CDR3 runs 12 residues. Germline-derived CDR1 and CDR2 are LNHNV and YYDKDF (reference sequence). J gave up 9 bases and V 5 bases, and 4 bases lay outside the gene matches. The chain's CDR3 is CATSSRDSEQFF. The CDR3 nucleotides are TGTGCCACCAGCTCCCGGGACAGTGAGCAGTTCTTC. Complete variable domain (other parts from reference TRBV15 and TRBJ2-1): DAMVIQNPRYQVTQFGKPVTLSCSQTLNHNVMYWYQQKSSQAPKLLFHYYDKDFNNEADTPDNFQSRRPNTSFCFLDIRSPGLGDTAMYLCATSSRDSEQFFGPGTRLTVL.

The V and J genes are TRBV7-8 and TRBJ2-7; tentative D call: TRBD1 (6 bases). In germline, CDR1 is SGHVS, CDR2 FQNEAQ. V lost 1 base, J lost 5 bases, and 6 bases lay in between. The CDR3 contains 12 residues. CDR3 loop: CASSLGGHEQYF. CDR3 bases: TGTGCCAGCAGCTTAGGGGGGCACGAGCAGTACTTC.

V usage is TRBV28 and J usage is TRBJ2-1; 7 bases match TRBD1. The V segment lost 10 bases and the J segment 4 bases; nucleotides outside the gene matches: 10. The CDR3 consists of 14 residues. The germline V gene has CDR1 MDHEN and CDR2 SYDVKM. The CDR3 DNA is TGTGCCACCCGGGACAGTCTCCTATACAATGAGCAGTTCTTC. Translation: CATRDSLLYNEQFF.

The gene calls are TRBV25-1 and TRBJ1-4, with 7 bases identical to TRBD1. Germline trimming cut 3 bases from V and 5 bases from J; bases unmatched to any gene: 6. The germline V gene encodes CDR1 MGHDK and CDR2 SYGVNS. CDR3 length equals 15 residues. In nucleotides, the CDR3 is TGTGCCAGCAGTGATTTGGGACAGCCGAATGAAAAACTGTTTTTT. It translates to CASSDLGQPNEKLFF.

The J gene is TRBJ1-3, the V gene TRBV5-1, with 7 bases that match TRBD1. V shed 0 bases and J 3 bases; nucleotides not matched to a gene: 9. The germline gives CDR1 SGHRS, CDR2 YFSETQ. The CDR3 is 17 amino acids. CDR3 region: CASSLEGTAVYGNTIYF. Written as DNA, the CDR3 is TGCGCCAGCAGCTTGGAGGGGACAGCGGTCTATGGAAACACCATATATTTT.

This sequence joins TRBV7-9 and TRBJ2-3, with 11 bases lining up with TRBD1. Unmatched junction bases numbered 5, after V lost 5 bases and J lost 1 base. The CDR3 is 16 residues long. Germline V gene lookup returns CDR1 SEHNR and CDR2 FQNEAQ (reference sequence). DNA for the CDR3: TGTGCCAGCAGCCGGACAGGGGGCTGGGGCACAGATACGCAGTATTTT. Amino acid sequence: CASSRTGGWGTDTQYF.

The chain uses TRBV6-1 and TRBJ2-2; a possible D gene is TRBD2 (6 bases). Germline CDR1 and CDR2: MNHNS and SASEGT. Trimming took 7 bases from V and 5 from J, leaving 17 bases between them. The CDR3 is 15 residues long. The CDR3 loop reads CASIWDSPRTGELFF. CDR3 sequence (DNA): TGTGCCAGCATCTGGGACTCACCGAGGACCGGGGAGCTGTTTTTT.

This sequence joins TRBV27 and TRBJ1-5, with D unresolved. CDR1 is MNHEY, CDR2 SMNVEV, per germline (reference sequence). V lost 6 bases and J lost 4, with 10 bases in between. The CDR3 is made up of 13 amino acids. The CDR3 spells CASSPVKNQPQHF. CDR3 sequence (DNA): TGTGCCAGCAGCCCAGTTAAGAATCAGCCCCAGCATTTT.

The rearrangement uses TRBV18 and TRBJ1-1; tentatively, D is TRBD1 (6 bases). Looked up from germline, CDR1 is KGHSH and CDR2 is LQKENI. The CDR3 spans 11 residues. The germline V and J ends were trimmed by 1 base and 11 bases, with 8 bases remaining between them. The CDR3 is CASSPLRGAFF. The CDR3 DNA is TGTGCCAGCTCACCACTAAGGGGGGCTTTCTTT.

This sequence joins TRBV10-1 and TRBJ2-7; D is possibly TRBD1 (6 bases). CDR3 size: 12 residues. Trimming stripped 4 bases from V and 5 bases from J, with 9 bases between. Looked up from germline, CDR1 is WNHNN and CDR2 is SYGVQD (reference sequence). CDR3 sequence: CASSAQGNEQYF. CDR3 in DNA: TGCGCCAGCAGTGCACAGGGAAACGAGCAGTACTTC.